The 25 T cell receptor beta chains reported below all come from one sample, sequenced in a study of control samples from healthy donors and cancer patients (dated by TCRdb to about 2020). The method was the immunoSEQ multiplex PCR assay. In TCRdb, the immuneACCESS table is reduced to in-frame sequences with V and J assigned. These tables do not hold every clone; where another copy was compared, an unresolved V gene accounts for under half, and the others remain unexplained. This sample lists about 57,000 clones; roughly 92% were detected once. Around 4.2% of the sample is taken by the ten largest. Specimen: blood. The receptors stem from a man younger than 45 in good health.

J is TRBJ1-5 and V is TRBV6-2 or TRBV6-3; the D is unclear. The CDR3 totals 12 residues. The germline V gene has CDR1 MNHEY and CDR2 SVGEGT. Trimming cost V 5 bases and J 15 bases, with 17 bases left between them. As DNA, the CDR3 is TGTGCCAGCAGTGACACCGGACGAAGTCTGCATTTT. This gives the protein CASSDTGRSLHF.

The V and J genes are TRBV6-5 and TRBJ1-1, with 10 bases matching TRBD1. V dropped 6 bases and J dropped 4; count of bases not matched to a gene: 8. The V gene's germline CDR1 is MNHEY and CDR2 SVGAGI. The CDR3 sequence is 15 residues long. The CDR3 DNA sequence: TGTGCCAGCAGGAGATACCGGGACAGGGGCACTGAAGCTTTCTTT. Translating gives CASRRYRDRGTEAFF.

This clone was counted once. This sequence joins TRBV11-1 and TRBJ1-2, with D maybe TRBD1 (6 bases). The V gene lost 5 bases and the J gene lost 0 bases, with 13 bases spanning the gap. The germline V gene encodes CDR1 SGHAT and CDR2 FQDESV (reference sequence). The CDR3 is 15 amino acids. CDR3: CASSPEGQPNYGYTF. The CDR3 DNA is TGTGCCAGCAGCCCAGAAGGACAGCCTAACTATGGCTACACCTTC.

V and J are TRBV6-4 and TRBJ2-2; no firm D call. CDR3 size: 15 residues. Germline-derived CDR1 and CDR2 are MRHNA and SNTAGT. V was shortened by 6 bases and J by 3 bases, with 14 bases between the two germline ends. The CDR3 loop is CASSPSPGYTGELFF. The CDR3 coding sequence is TGTGCCAGCAGCCCGTCCCCCGGGTACACCGGGGAGCTGTTTTTT.

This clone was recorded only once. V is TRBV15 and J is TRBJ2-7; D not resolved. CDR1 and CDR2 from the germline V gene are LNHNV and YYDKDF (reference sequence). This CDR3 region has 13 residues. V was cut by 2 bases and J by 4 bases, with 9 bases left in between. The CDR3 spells CATSRTNSYEQYF. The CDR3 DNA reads TGTGCCACCAGCAGAACGAACTCGTACGAGCAGTACTTC.

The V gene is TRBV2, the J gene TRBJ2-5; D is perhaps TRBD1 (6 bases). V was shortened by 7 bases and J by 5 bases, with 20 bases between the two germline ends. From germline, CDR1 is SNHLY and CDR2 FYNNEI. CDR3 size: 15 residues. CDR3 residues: CASTKVLQGMETQYF. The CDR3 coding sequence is TGTGCCAGCACGAAGGTATTACAGGGCATGGAGACCCAGTACTTC.

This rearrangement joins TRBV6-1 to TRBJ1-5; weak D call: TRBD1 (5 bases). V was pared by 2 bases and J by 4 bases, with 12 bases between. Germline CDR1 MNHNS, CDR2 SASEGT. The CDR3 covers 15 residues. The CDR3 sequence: CASSEPGGWNQPQHF. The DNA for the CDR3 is TGTGCCAGCAGTGAACCGGGGGGATGGAATCAGCCCCAGCATTTT.

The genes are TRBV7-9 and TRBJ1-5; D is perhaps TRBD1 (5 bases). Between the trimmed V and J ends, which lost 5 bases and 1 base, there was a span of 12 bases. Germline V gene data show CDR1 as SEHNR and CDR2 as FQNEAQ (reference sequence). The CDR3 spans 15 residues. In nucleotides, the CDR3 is TGTGCCAGCAGCCCGGCCGGGACGAGCAATCAGCCCCAGCATTTT. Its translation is CASSPAGTSNQPQHF. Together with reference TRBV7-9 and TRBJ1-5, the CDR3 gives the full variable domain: DTGVSQNPRHKITKRGQNVTFRCDPISEHNRLYWYRQTLGQGPEFLTYFQNEAQLEKSRLLSDRFSAERPKGSFSTLEIQRTEQGDSAMYLCASSPAGTSNQPQHFGDGTRLSIL.

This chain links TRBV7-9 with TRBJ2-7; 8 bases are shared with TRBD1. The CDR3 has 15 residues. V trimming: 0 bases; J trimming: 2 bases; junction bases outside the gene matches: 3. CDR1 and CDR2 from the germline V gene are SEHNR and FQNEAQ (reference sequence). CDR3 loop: CASSLAGTGTYEQYF. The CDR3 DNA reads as TGTGCCAGCAGCTTAGCCGGGACAGGCACCTACGAGCAGTACTTC.

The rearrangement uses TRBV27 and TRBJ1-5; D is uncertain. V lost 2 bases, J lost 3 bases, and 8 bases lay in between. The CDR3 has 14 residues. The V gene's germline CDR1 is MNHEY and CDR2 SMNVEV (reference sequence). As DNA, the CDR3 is TGTGCCAGCAGTTTAGGTCTTCCCAATCAGCCCCAGCATTTT. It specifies CASSLGLPNQPQHF.

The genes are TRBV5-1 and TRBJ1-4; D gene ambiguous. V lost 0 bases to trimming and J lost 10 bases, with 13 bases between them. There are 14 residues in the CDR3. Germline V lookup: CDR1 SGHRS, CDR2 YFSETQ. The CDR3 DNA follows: TGCGCCAGCAGCTTGGAGGCCGGCCTCGGAAAACTGTTTTTT. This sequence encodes CASSLEAGLGKLFF. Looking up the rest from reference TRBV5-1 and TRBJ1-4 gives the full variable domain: KAGVTQTPRYLIKTRGQQVTLSCSPISGHRSVSWYQQTPGQGLQFLFEYFSETQRNKGNFPGRFSGRQFSNSRSEMNVSTLELGDSALYLCASSLEAGLGKLFFGSGTQLSVL.

CDR3 DNA: TGTGCCAGCAGGGGGAATAACTATGGCTACACCTTC. Translation: CASRGNNYGYTF. The V and J genes are TRBV6-5 and TRBJ1-2; D ambiguous. Germline CDR1 and CDR2: MNHEY and SVGAGI. Trimming stripped 6 bases from V and 1 base from J, with 6 bases between. CDR3 length: 12 amino acids.

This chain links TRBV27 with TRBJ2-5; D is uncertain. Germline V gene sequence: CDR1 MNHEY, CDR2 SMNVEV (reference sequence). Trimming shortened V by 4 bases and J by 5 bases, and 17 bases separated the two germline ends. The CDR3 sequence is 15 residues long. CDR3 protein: CASSSWPPRSETQYF. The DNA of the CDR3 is TGTGCCAGCAGTTCCTGGCCCCCCCGGAGTGAGACCCAGTACTTC.

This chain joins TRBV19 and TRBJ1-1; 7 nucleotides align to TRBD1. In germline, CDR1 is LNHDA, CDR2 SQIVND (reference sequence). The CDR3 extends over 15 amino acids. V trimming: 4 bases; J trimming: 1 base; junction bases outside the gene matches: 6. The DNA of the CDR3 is TGTGCCAGTAGTAGAGATGGGACAGCGAACACTGAAGCTTTCTTT. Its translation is CASSRDGTANTEAFF.

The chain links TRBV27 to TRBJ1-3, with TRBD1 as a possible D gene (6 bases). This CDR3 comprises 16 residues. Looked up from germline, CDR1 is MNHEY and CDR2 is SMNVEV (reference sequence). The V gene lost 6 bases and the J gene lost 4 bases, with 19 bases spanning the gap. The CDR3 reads CASSPSSGEAGNTIYF. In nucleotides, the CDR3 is TGTGCCAGCAGCCCATCCTCAGGGGAGGCCGGAAACACCATATATTTT.

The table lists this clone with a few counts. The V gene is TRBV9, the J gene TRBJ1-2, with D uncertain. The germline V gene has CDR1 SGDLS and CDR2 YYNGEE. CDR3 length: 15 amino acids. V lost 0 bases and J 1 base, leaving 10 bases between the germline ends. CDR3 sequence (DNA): TGTGCCAGCAGCGTAGTAGACGGGGTTAACTATGGCTACACCTTC. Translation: CASSVVDGVNYGYTF.

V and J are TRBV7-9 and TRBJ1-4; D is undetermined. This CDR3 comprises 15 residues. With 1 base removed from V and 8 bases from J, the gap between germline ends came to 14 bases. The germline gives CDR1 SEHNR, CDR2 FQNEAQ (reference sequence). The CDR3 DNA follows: TGTGCCAGCAGCTTAGACGGAGGGCTAGCGGAAAAACTGTTTTTT. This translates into CASSLDGGLAEKLFF.

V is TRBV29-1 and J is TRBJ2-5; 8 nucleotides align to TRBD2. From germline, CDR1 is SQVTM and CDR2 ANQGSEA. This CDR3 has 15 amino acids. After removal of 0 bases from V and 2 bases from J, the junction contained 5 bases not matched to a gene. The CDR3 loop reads CSVEDTGGVQETQYF. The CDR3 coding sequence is TGCAGCGTTGAAGATACGGGGGGGGTACAAGAGACCCAGTACTTC.

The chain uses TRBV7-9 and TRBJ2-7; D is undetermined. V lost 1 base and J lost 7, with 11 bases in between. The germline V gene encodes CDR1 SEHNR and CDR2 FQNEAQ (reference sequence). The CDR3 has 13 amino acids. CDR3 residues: CASSLDGNGEQYF. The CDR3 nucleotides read TGTGCCAGCAGCTTAGATGGGAACGGGGAGCAGTACTTC.

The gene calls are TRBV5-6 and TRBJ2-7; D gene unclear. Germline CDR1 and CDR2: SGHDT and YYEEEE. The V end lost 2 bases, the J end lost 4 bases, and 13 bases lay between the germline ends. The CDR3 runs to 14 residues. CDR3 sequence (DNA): TGTGCCAGCAGCTTTAGGCTCGCCCCTTACGAGCAGTACTTC. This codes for CASSFRLAPYEQYF.

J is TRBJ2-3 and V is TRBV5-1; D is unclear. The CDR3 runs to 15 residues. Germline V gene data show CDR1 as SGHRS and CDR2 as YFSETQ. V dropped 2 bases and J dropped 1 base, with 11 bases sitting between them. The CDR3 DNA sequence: TGCGCCAGCAGCTTTGAGGCAGGTCGCACAGATACGCAGTATTTT. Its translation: CASSFEAGRTDTQYF.

The CDR3 region is CASSLSGGNTEAFF. The CDR3, as DNA: TGTGCCAGCAGCTTATCGGGCGGGAACACTGAAGCTTTCTTT. This rearrangement joins TRBV7-9 to TRBJ1-1; D not resolved. CDR1 is SEHNR, CDR2 FQNEAQ, per germline (reference sequence). Trimming shortened V by 2 bases and J by 1 base, and 8 bases separated the two germline ends. This CDR3 comprises 14 residues.

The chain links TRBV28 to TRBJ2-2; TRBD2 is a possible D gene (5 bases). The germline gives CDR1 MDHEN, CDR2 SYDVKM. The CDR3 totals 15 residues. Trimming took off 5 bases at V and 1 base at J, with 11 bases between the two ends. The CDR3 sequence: CASSEGSMNTGELFF. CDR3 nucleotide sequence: TGTGCCAGCAGTGAGGGTTCCATGAACACCGGGGAGCTGTTTTTT.

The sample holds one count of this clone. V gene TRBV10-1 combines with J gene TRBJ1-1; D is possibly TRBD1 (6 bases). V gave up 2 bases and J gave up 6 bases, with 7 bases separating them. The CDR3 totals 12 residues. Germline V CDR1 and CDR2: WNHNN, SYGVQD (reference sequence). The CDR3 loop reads CASSEEGAEAFF. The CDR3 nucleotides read TGCGCCAGCAGTGAGGAGGGGGCTGAAGCTTTCTTT.

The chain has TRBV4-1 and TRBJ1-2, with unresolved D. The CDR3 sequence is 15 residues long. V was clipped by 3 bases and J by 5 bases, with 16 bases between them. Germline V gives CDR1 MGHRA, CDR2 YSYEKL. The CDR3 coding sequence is TGCGCCAGCAGCCACATAGCGCCCTCAGGATATGGCTACACCTTC. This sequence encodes CASSHIAPSGYGYTF.